This is a list of T cell receptor beta chains from one sample in a study of blood T cell repertoires in COVID-19. TCRdb keeps only in-frame clones here, not all; method: immunoSEQ multiplex PCR. The sample contains around 130,000 clones, roughly 86% of which appear only once. Sequences were obtained from peripheral blood. The receptors stem from a human donor in a cohort sampled during active COVID-19. Each CDR3 is given with its conserved first and last residue. A D gene is named only where the DNA matches it firmly. Clone size is not always given. Where it is, it says once, few, many or a class for expanded clones.

>TRBD2|18|TRBJ2-1|TRBV19|-
CASSIELAGGRPYNEQFF
TGTGCCAGTAGTATAGAACTAGCGGGGGGACGGCCCTACAATGAGCAGTTCTTC
>-|14|TRBJ1-4|TRBV19|-
CASSAQGFREKLFF
TGTGCCAGTAGTGCCCAGGGGTTCAGAGAAAAACTGTTTTTT
>-|14|TRBJ1-4|TRBV7-6|-
CASSLTAGNEKLFF
TGTGCCAGCAGCCTGACAGCGGGTAATGAAAAACTGTTTTTT
>TRBD1|15|TRBJ2-1|TRBV24-1|-
CATSPGTGSYNEQFF
TGTGCCACCAGTCCGGGGACAGGGTCTTACAATGAGCAGTTCTTC
>-|14|TRBJ2-7|TRBV27|-
CASSHGVGSYEQYF
TGTGCCAGCAGTCACGGGGTGGGCTCCTACGAGCAGTACTTC
>-|16|TRBJ2-3|TRBV18|-
CASSSDRTYSTDTQYF
TGTGCCAGCTCGTCCGACAGGACGTATAGCACAGATACGCAGTATTTT
>-|13|TRBJ1-6|TRBV12-3/TRBV12-4|few
CASQVGGTSPLHF
TGTGCCAGCCAGGTTGGAGGGACTAGTCCCCTCCACTTT
>TRBD1|17|TRBJ2-6|TRBV5-1|-
CASSLKLDRVGANVLTF
TGCGCCAGCAGCTTAAAATTAGACAGGGTTGGGGCCAACGTCCTGACTTTC
>-|13|TRBJ1-1|TRBV16|-
CASSQRAQLGAFF
TGTGCCAGCAGCCAGCGGGCCCAACTCGGAGCTTTCTTT
>-|13|TRBJ2-2|TRBV10-3|-
CAIKPTNTGELFF
TGTGCCATCAAGCCGACAAACACCGGGGAGCTGTTTTTT
>TRBD1|14|TRBJ1-1|TRBV7-3|-
CASSVGQANTEAFF
TGTGCCAGCAGCGTCGGACAGGCGAACACTGAAGCTTTCTTT
>-|16|TRBJ1-5|TRBV27|once
CASSLRAGISNQPQHF
TGTGCCAGCAGTTTAAGGGCAGGGATAAGCAATCAGCCCCAGCATTTT
>-|17|TRBJ2-2|TRBV10-3|-
CAIHARDSPLGTGELFF
TGTGCCATCCACGCCCGGGACTCCCCGCTTGGGACCGGGGAGCTGTTTTTT
>-|15|TRBJ2-1|TRBV3-1/TRBV3-2|many
CASSQDSSTYNEQFF
TGTGCCAGCAGCCAAGATTCGTCGACTTACAATGAGCAGTTCTTC
>TRBD1|15|TRBJ2-2|TRBV6-5|-
CASSYSGQPTGELFF
TGTGCCAGCAGTTACTCGGGACAGCCTACCGGGGAGCTGTTTTTT
>-|16|TRBJ2-3|TRBV9|-
CASSSRGGSRTDTQYF
TGTGCCAGCAGCTCCCGAGGAGGGTCCCGAACAGATACGCAGTATTTT
>-|12|TRBJ2-5|TRBV7-9|-
CASSLAPQAQYF
TGTGCCAGCAGCTTAGCACCCCAGGCCCAGTACTTC